This is a list of T cell receptor beta chains from one sample in a study of Tregs in tolerant kidney transplant recipients. Using immunoSEQ multiplex PCR, the repertoire was profiled, and TCRdb retains in-frame clones only, with some absent. The repertoire holds 90,000 to 120,000 clones, around 90% seen once, with about 0.35% in the top ten. The material sequenced was CD4+ T cells from blood, taken before the transplant. The source of these receptors is a human donor who received a combined kidney and bone marrow transplant. Each CDR3 is given with its conserved first and last residue. D genes are given only for firm matches. For some rows the clone size is stated as once, few or many, or as a class when expanded; others skip it.

J gene: TRBJ2-2
clone size: NA
D gene: TRBD2
V gene: TRBV5-4
CDR3 length: 16
CDR3 DNA: TGTGCCAGCGCCGCGGGGGGGCTTCGACACACCGGGGAGCTGTTTTTT
CDR3 protein: CASAAGGLRHTGELFF

J gene: TRBJ1-5
clone size: NA
D gene: NA
V gene: TRBV28
CDR3 length: 15
CDR3 DNA: TGTGCCAGCAGTTTGGAAGGGTCTAGCTATCAGCCCCAGCATTTT
CDR3 protein: CASSLEGSSYQPQHF

J gene: TRBJ2-3
clone size: NA
D gene: NA
V gene: TRBV7-9
CDR3 length: 16
CDR3 DNA: TGTGCCAGCAGCTTAGGCCTACCAGGGAGCACAGATACGCAGTATTTT
CDR3 protein: CASSLGLPGSTDTQYF

J gene: TRBJ2-1
clone size: NA
D gene: NA
V gene: TRBV6-6
CDR3 length: 16
CDR3 DNA: TGTGCCAGCAGTTACGGGGGCAGAAGCTCCTACAATGAGCAGTTCTTC
CDR3 protein: CASSYGGRSSYNEQFF

J gene: TRBJ2-2
clone size: NA
D gene: TRBD2
V gene: TRBV7-2
CDR3 length: 17
CDR3 DNA: TGTGCCAGCAGCCGCCTGCGGGGGGGCCAGTACACCGGGGAGCTGTTTTTT
CDR3 protein: CASSRLRGGQYTGELFF

J gene: TRBJ1-5
clone size: NA
D gene: NA
V gene: TRBV5-5
CDR3 length: 14
CDR3 DNA: TGTGCCAGCAGCTTCGACAGAGGCAATCAGCCCCAGCATTTT
CDR3 protein: CASSFDRGNQPQHF

J gene: TRBJ2-3
clone size: NA
D gene: TRBD1
V gene: TRBV7-8
CDR3 length: 14
CDR3 DNA: TGTGCCAGCAGCTTCGGACAGGGCACAGATACGCAGTATTTT
CDR3 protein: CASSFGQGTDTQYF

J gene: TRBJ1-2
clone size: NA
D gene: TRBD1
V gene: TRBV5-6
CDR3 length: 16
CDR3 DNA: TGTGCCAGCAAAGTATTGTCGGACAGGGTATCGGATGGCTACACCTTC
CDR3 protein: CASKVLSDRVSDGYTF

J gene: TRBJ2-3
clone size: once
D gene: NA
V gene: TRBV19
CDR3 length: 14
CDR3 DNA: TGTGCCAGTAGTAAGGTCGGCCGGGGGGATACGCAGTATTTT
CDR3 protein: CASSKVGRGDTQYF

J gene: TRBJ1-1
clone size: NA
D gene: TRBD1
V gene: TRBV7-2
CDR3 length: 15
CDR3 DNA: TGTGCCAGCAGCGCCTCCGGGACAGGGGGCACTGAAGCTTTCTTT
CDR3 protein: CASSASGTGGTEAFF

J gene: TRBJ2-1
clone size: NA
D gene: NA
V gene: TRBV6-6
CDR3 length: 15
CDR3 DNA: TGTGCCAGCAGTACGACTAGTCGCCTTCGCAATGAGCAGTTCTTC
CDR3 protein: CASSTTSRLRNEQFF

J gene: TRBJ1-3
clone size: NA
D gene: NA
V gene: TRBV5-1
CDR3 length: 14
CDR3 DNA: TGCGCCAGCAGGGGGCCGGGCCCTGGAAACACCATATATTTT
CDR3 protein: CASRGPGPGNTIYF

J gene: TRBJ2-1
clone size: NA
D gene: NA
V gene: TRBV11-2
CDR3 length: 16
CDR3 DNA: TGTGCCAGCAGCTTAAGATTAGGCCAGGGCGAGGATGAGCAGTTCTTC
CDR3 protein: CASSLRLGQGEDEQFF

J gene: TRBJ2-7
clone size: NA
D gene: TRBD2
V gene: TRBV5-1
CDR3 length: 17
CDR3 DNA: TGCGCCAGCAGCCCGGGACTAGCGGGAGGTGTCGGATACGAGCAGTACTTC
CDR3 protein: CASSPGLAGGVGYEQYF

J gene: TRBJ1-6
clone size: NA
D gene: TRBD1
V gene: TRBV18
CDR3 length: 20
CDR3 DNA: TGTGCCAGCTCACCACGCATTACTGACAGGGCCAACTCCTATAATTCACCCCTCCACTTT
CDR3 protein: CASSPRITDRANSYNSPLHF

J gene: TRBJ2-5
clone size: NA
D gene: TRBD2
V gene: TRBV10-1
CDR3 length: 15
CDR3 DNA: TGCGCCAGCAGTCCTACTAGCGGGGGTGAAGAGACCCAGTACTTC
CDR3 protein: CASSPTSGGEETQYF

J gene: TRBJ2-5
clone size: NA
D gene: NA
V gene: TRBV7-2
CDR3 length: 15
CDR3 DNA: TGTGCCAGCAGCTTAGAAGGGCGGGGCCAAGAGACCCAGTACTTC
CDR3 protein: CASSLEGRGQETQYF

J gene: TRBJ1-1
clone size: NA
D gene: TRBD1
V gene: TRBV27
CDR3 length: 16
CDR3 DNA: TGTGCCAGCAGCAGAGGGACAGGGGATGGGAACACTGAAGCTTTCTTT
CDR3 protein: CASSRGTGDGNTEAFF

J gene: TRBJ2-7
clone size: NA
D gene: TRBD1
V gene: TRBV27
CDR3 length: 16
CDR3 DNA: TGTGCCAGCAGTTTACCCCGGTCAGGGGGTGGTTACGAGCAGTACTTC
CDR3 protein: CASSLPRSGGGYEQYF

J gene: TRBJ2-1
clone size: NA
D gene: TRBD1
V gene: TRBV6-4
CDR3 length: 15
CDR3 DNA: TGTGCCAGCAGTGACTCTGGGACAGCCATCAATGAGCAGTTCTTC
CDR3 protein: CASSDSGTAINEQFF

J gene: TRBJ2-1
clone size: NA
D gene: TRBD1
V gene: TRBV7-9
CDR3 length: 12
CDR3 DNA: TGTGCCAGCCGGGACAGGGTCAATGAGCAGTTCTTC
CDR3 protein: CASRDRVNEQFF

J gene: TRBJ1-1
clone size: NA
D gene: NA
V gene: TRBV6-1
CDR3 length: 16
CDR3 DNA: TGTGCCAGCAGTGAGGGCAGGGGTCCGAGGAACACTGAAGCTTTCTTT
CDR3 protein: CASSEGRGPRNTEAFF

J gene: TRBJ2-7
clone size: NA
D gene: TRBD1
V gene: TRBV15
CDR3 length: 13
CDR3 DNA: TGTGCCACCAGCATTAACAGGGGTTACGAGCAGTACTTC
CDR3 protein: CATSINRGYEQYF

J gene: TRBJ2-3
clone size: NA
D gene: TRBD2
V gene: TRBV7-9
CDR3 length: 15
CDR3 DNA: TGTGCCAGCAGCTTAAGCGGGAGTTCGACAGATACGCAGTATTTT
CDR3 protein: CASSLSGSSTDTQYF

J gene: TRBJ1-5
clone size: NA
D gene: TRBD1
V gene: TRBV2
CDR3 length: 16
CDR3 DNA: TGTGCCAGCAGTGATGGGGGACAGGGGATAAATCAGCCCCAGCATTTT
CDR3 protein: CASSDGGQGINQPQHF

J gene: TRBJ1-2
clone size: NA
D gene: TRBD1
V gene: TRBV25-1
CDR3 length: 16
CDR3 DNA: TGTGCCAGCCCCAGGGGGCAGGGTAACGCTAACTATGGCTACACCTTC
CDR3 protein: CASPRGQGNANYGYTF

J gene: TRBJ2-5
clone size: NA
D gene: NA
V gene: TRBV28
CDR3 length: 12
CDR3 DNA: TGTGCCAGCAGTCCTCCAGATGAGACCCAGTACTTC
CDR3 protein: CASSPPDETQYF

J gene: TRBJ2-5
clone size: NA
D gene: NA
V gene: TRBV18
CDR3 length: 12
CDR3 DNA: TGTGCCAGCTCAAGGACGGGGGAGACCCAGTACTTC
CDR3 protein: CASSRTGETQYF

J gene: TRBJ1-2
clone size: NA
D gene: NA
V gene: TRBV5-1
CDR3 length: 17
CDR3 DNA: TGCGCCAGCAGCCCGACGCCCGATCGGGTCCGAAACTATGGCTACACCTTC
CDR3 protein: CASSPTPDRVRNYGYTF

J gene: TRBJ2-3
clone size: once
D gene: TRBD1
V gene: TRBV27
CDR3 length: 14
CDR3 DNA: TGTGCCAGCAGAGGACAGGGCCGAGGAGATACGCAGTATTTT
CDR3 protein: CASRGQGRGDTQYF

J gene: TRBJ1-3
clone size: NA
D gene: NA
V gene: TRBV28
CDR3 length: 15
CDR3 DNA: TGTGCCAGCAGCGAACAGATACTCTCTGGAAACACCATATATTTT
CDR3 protein: CASSEQILSGNTIYF

J gene: TRBJ1-1
clone size: NA
D gene: NA
V gene: TRBV10-3
CDR3 length: 14
CDR3 DNA: TGTGCCATCAGTGCCTCCGGCGGGAACACTGAAGCTTTCTTT
CDR3 protein: CAISASGGNTEAFF

J gene: TRBJ1-5
clone size: NA
D gene: TRBD1
V gene: TRBV6-1
CDR3 length: 14
CDR3 DNA: TGTGCCAGCAGTGCTGACAGGGGCCGGCAGCCCCAGCATTTT
CDR3 protein: CASSADRGRQPQHF

J gene: TRBJ1-1
clone size: few
D gene: NA
V gene: TRBV5-4
CDR3 length: 13
CDR3 DNA: TGTGCCACCACTACCGGGACTGAAACTGAAGCTTTCTTT
CDR3 protein: CATTTGTETEAFF

J gene: TRBJ2-3
clone size: once
D gene: TRBD1
V gene: TRBV28
CDR3 length: 13
CDR3 DNA: TGTGCCACCCGGACAGGGGGCTTAGATACGCAGTATTTT
CDR3 protein: CATRTGGLDTQYF

J gene: TRBJ2-5
clone size: NA
D gene: TRBD2
V gene: TRBV11-3
CDR3 length: 14
CDR3 DNA: TGTGCCAGCAGCCAAACCGGGGGGGACGAGACCCAGTACTTC
CDR3 protein: CASSQTGGDETQYF

J gene: TRBJ2-7
clone size: NA
D gene: NA
V gene: TRBV6-5
CDR3 length: 15
CDR3 DNA: TGTGCCAGCAGTTATGGGGGGGGCCCCCTCTACGAGCAGTACTTC
CDR3 protein: CASSYGGGPLYEQYF

J gene: TRBJ1-6
clone size: NA
D gene: TRBD1
V gene: TRBV5-5
CDR3 length: 19
CDR3 DNA: TGTGCCAGCAGCTTGTCGGGGGGACAGGGGCTGACATATAATTCACCCCTCCACTTT
CDR3 protein: CASSLSGGQGLTYNSPLHF

J gene: TRBJ2-7
clone size: NA
D gene: TRBD1
V gene: TRBV27
CDR3 length: 15
CDR3 DNA: TGTGCCAGCAGTTTCGGGCAGGGGGCAATGTACGAGCAGTACTTC
CDR3 protein: CASSFGQGAMYEQYF

J gene: TRBJ1-4
clone size: NA
D gene: TRBD1
V gene: TRBV18
CDR3 length: 14
CDR3 DNA: TGTGCCAGCTCGCCGGGACAGGGTGGTGAAAAACTGTTTTTT
CDR3 protein: CASSPGQGGEKLFF

J gene: TRBJ2-2
clone size: NA
D gene: TRBD1
V gene: TRBV5-1
CDR3 length: 14
CDR3 DNA: TGCGCCAGCGAGCGACAGGGTAACACCGGGGAGCTGTTTTTT
CDR3 protein: CASERQGNTGELFF

J gene: TRBJ1-6
clone size: NA
D gene: NA
V gene: TRBV19
CDR3 length: 14
CDR3 DNA: TGTGCCAGTTCCCAGGACAGTTATAATTCACCCCTCCACTTT
CDR3 protein: CASSQDSYNSPLHF

J gene: TRBJ2-7
clone size: NA
D gene: NA
V gene: TRBV6-6
CDR3 length: 12
CDR3 DNA: TGTGCCAGCAGTTTCCTAGAAGGCGAGCAGTACTTC
CDR3 protein: CASSFLEGEQYF

J gene: TRBJ1-3
clone size: NA
D gene: NA
V gene: TRBV14
CDR3 length: 16
CDR3 DNA: TGTGCCAGCAGCCTAAAAGGAGTTCTCTCTGGAAACACCATATATTTT
CDR3 protein: CASSLKGVLSGNTIYF

J gene: TRBJ2-7
clone size: NA
D gene: TRBD1
V gene: TRBV5-1
CDR3 length: 15
CDR3 DNA: TGCGCCAGCAGCTCGCAGGGACAGGGGACCTACGAGCAGTACTTC
CDR3 protein: CASSSQGQGTYEQYF

J gene: TRBJ1-2
clone size: NA
D gene: NA
V gene: TRBV9
CDR3 length: 16
CDR3 DNA: TGTGCCAGCAGCGTAACAGGGTCCTTTTTTAACTATGGCTACACCTTC
CDR3 protein: CASSVTGSFFNYGYTF

J gene: TRBJ1-1
clone size: NA
D gene: TRBD1
V gene: TRBV2
CDR3 length: 14
CDR3 DNA: TGTGCCAGCAGTCCCGACAGGGGAGACACTGAAGCTTTCTTT
CDR3 protein: CASSPDRGDTEAFF

J gene: TRBJ2-3
clone size: NA
D gene: TRBD2
V gene: TRBV29-1
CDR3 length: 14
CDR3 DNA: TGCAGCGTTGAAAGTTCGGGGGGGTTAGGTACGCAGTATTTT
CDR3 protein: CSVESSGGLGTQYF

J gene: TRBJ1-1
clone size: NA
D gene: TRBD1
V gene: TRBV2
CDR3 length: 15
CDR3 DNA: TGTGCCAGCAGGGCCCGGACAGGGGGAGACACTGAAGCTTTCTTT
CDR3 protein: CASRARTGGDTEAFF

J gene: TRBJ2-3
clone size: NA
D gene: NA
V gene: TRBV4-2
CDR3 length: 14
CDR3 DNA: TGTGCCAGCAGCCAAGATGAGGGCACAGATACGCAGTATTTT
CDR3 protein: CASSQDEGTDTQYF

J gene: TRBJ2-1
clone size: NA
D gene: TRBD2
V gene: TRBV7-2
CDR3 length: 14
CDR3 DNA: TGTGCCAGCAGCTTGGTTAGCGGGGGGAATGAGCAGTTCTTC
CDR3 protein: CASSLVSGGNEQFF